The sequence of this T cell receptor (beta chain) was determined in a study of patients and donors after allogeneic stem cell transplantation (dated by TCRdb to the early 2020s). About this clonotype itself: Its binding antigen is unknown. Base qualities were left out, and no much larger clone turns up one base away.

The germline V gene yields SQVTM for CDR1 and ANQGSEA for CDR2. The CDR3 numbers 15 residues from cysteine through phenylalanine. Only CDR3 DNA remains: 45 bases, in frame from the first base. The germline V end is reduced by 3 bases and the J end by 2 bases; junction bases left unmatched: 5. Library preparation used RT-PCR. TCRdb names NextSeq 550 as the instrument used. TCRdb trimmed the raw reads at Q25, called clones with MiXCR and kept productive beta chains. Identical CDR3 proteins give one entry, which carries the most common genes and DNA. This sample gives 150,000 to 250,000 distinct CDR3 sequences in total; around two fifths of them show up just once. The ten largest make up about 33% of the sample.

The chain was built from TRBV29-1 and TRBJ1-1; 11 of the junction bases match TRBD1. This TCR was recovered from a human donor who was either an allogeneic HSCT recipient or a stem cell or donor lymphocyte infusion donor (not recorded which). It is not recorded whose cells these are; they may come from a transplant donor. The specimen was blood, either unsorted or a sorted T cell fraction (not recorded which). The nucleotide sequence is TGCAGCGTTGACGGGACAGGGGGTATAAACACTGAAGCTTTCTTT. Translated, it gives CSVDGTGGINTEAFF.